The next 21 T cell receptor beta chains were all read from a single sample in a study of blood T cells in healthy people across ages. Sample-barcoded 5' priming and a J-beta primer mix drove a second PCR of about 7 to 11 cycles. In TCRdb, the 5' RACE reads were re-called with MiXCR into one record per CDR3 protein. The sample yields around 650,000 distinct CDR3 sequences, around 38% seen once. Sequencing was performed on blood. These receptors were taken from a man older than 75 in good health.

This chain connects TRBV6-2 or TRBV6-3 to TRBJ2-5; the D gene could be TRBD1 or TRBD2 (5 bases each). The CDR3 spans 14 residues. Trimming pared 2 bases from V and 4 bases from J, leaving 11 bases between. CDR1 and CDR2 from the germline V gene are MNHEY and SVGEGT. The CDR3: CASSYGGRGETQYF. DNA for the CDR3: TGTGCCAGCAGTTACGGGGGAAGGGGAGAGACCCAGTACTTC.

Ten or more counts support this clonotype. This chain uses TRBV5-1 with TRBJ1-2, with TRBD1 matching over 7 bases. This CDR3 comprises 13 residues. Germline V gene sequence: CDR1 SGHRS, CDR2 YFSETQ. The V gene end was trimmed by 4 bases and the J gene end by 5 bases; junction bases not matched to a gene: 5. This chain's CDR3 is CASSAGTEYGYTF. CDR3 bases: TGCGCCAGCAGCGCCGGGACAGAATATGGCTACACCTTC.

V is TRBV7-8 and J is TRBJ2-2, with 10 bases fitting TRBD2. CDR3 length equals 19 residues. J was trimmed by 3 bases and V by 5 bases; bases with no gene match: 15. CDR1 and CDR2 from the germline V gene are SGHVS and FQNEAQ. CDR3 nucleotide sequence: TGTGCCAGCAGCCGATACCTAGCGGGAGTGAACCGGGACACCGGGGAGCTGTTTTTT. Protein sequence: CASSRYLAGVNRDTGELFF.

The V call is TRBV7-2, the J call TRBJ2-4, with 8 bases fitting TRBD1. The J call is doubtful: the DNA matches TRBJ2-5 better. The CDR3 runs to 14 residues. Per the germline V gene, CDR1 is SGHTA and CDR2 is FQGNSA. In DNA, the CDR3 is TGTGCCAGCAGCTTACGCAGGGGGCTGGAGACCCAGTACTTC. It encodes CASSLRRGLETQYF.

V usage is TRBV6-1 and J usage is TRBJ1-1; 8 positions match TRBD1. CDR3 length: 16 amino acids. In germline, CDR1 is MNHNS, CDR2 SASEGT. Trimming cost V 6 bases and J 0 bases; bases outside gene matches: 9. The DNA of the CDR3 is TGTGCCAGCAGCCAGAGGACAGGGTACATGAACACTGAAGCTTTCTTT. Protein product: CASSQRTGYMNTEAFF.

This clonotype came up a few times. J is TRBJ1-2 and V is TRBV7-9; 7 bases are shared with TRBD1. V dropped 5 bases and J dropped 2; count of bases not matched to a gene: 8. The germline V gene encodes CDR1 SEHNR and CDR2 FQNEAQ (reference sequence). The CDR3 runs to 15 residues. The CDR3 DNA sequence: TGTGCCAGCAGCGGCACCGGGACAGTAAACTATGGCTACACCTTC. This gives the protein CASSGTGTVNYGYTF.

This clonotype was counted at least ten times. The V call is TRBV7-2, the J call TRBJ2-3; D gene uncertain. This CDR3 spans 13 amino acids. The germline V gene has CDR1 SGHTA and CDR2 FQGNSA. V lost 5 bases to trimming and J lost 2 bases, with 8 bases between them. CDR3 in DNA: TGTGCCAGCAGCGCGCAGTACACAGATACGCAGTATTTT. It encodes CASSAQYTDTQYF.

The chain employs TRBV29-1 and TRBJ2-3, with TRBD1 matching over 7 bases. The germline V gene has CDR1 SQVTM and CDR2 ANQGSEA. J lost 10 bases, V lost 0 bases, and 13 bases had no gene match. This CDR3 spans 15 amino acids. CDR3 in DNA: TGCAGCGTTGAAGATCTGGGACAGAGAGGGCGTCCGCAGTATTTT. It yields the protein CSVEDLGQRGRPQYF.

This clonotype was seen a handful of times. This chain connects TRBV6-5 to TRBJ2-1, with a tentative D call TRBD1 (6 bases). CDR1 is MNHEY and CDR2 is SVGAGI in the germline V gene. This CDR3 contains 15 residues. Trimming pared 2 bases from V and 8 bases from J, leaving 16 bases between. CDR3 DNA sequence: TGTGCCAGCAGTTACGGGACACCCCGACGGGATGAGCAGTTCTTC. It is translated as CASSYGTPRRDEQFF.

The chain couples TRBV29-1 to TRBJ1-2; TRBD1 matches at 7 bases. The CDR3 runs 15 residues. Germline V gives CDR1 SQVTM, CDR2 ANQGSEA. The V segment lost 0 bases and the J segment 7 bases; nucleotides outside the gene matches: 11. CDR3 amino acids: CSVEDRGGPYVGYTF. CDR3 nucleotides: TGCAGCGTTGAAGATCGAGGGGGCCCATATGTTGGCTACACCTTC.

The V and J genes are TRBV12-3 or TRBV12-4 and TRBJ2-3; TRBD1 agrees at 10 bases. With V trimmed by 6 bases and J by 1 base, 7 bases remained unmatched. The CDR3 covers 16 residues. The DNA for the CDR3 is TGTGCCAGCAGGCGGGACAGGGGCACTGGCACAGATACGCAGTATTTT. It codes for CASRRDRGTGTDTQYF.

This clonotype has only a few counts. V and J are TRBV6-2 or TRBV6-3 and TRBJ2-7; 10 bases are shared with TRBD2. The CDR3 length is 16 residues. Germline values: CDR1 MNHEY, CDR2 SVGEGT. After removal of 3 bases from V and 2 bases from J, the junction contained 7 bases not matched to a gene. In nucleotides, the CDR3 is TGTGCCAGCAGTTATTCTAGGACTAGCGGAACCTACGAGCAGTACTTC. Amino acids: CASSYSRTSGTYEQYF.

This clonotype was recorded once. V is TRBV7-2 and J is TRBJ1-2, with TRBD1 identical over 8 bases. The CDR3 is made up of 14 amino acids. Unmatched junction bases numbered 8, after V lost 4 bases and J lost 7 bases. The germline gives CDR1 SGHTA, CDR2 FQGNSA. This CDR3 reads CASSSGTGTFGYTF. DNA for the CDR3: TGTGCCAGCAGCTCCGGGACAGGTACCTTTGGCTACACCTTC.

This clonotype was detected only once. This sequence may be a read error, since a much larger clone differs from it by one base. This rearrangement joins TRBV29-1 to TRBJ2-5, with TRBD1 as a possible D gene (6 bases). The J call could be wrong; TRBJ2-7 is a better fit for the DNA end. Germline loops: CDR1 SQVTM, CDR2 ANQGSEA. This CDR3 has 11 residues. The DNA for the CDR3 is TGCAGCGTTTTAAGGGGGTACGAGCAGTACTTC. The encoded protein is CSVLRGYEQYF.

V gene TRBV25-1 combines with J gene TRBJ2-7; D may be TRBD2 (5 bases). Germline assignment: CDR1 MGHDK and CDR2 SYGVNS. Trimming shortened V by 0 bases and J by 2 bases, and 11 bases separated the two germline ends. This CDR3 spans 15 amino acids. CDR3 in amino acids: CASSEYSSGTYEQYF. The CDR3 nucleotides read TGTGCCAGCAGTGAATATAGTTCGGGGACCTACGAGCAGTACTTC.

About this clonotype: A read error may explain this, as a much larger clone is one base away. The J gene is TRBJ2-5, the V gene TRBV7-2; D tentatively fits TRBD1 or TRBD2 (5 bases each). The J call could be wrong; TRBJ2-1 is a better fit for the DNA end. This CDR3 comprises 14 residues. Germline V gene lookup returns CDR1 SGHTA and CDR2 FQGNSA. CDR3 loop: CASSFAGAQETQFF. CDR3 sequence (DNA): TGTGCCAGCAGCTTTGCCGGGGCACAAGAGACCCAGTTCTTC.

This clonotype has a handful of counts. This rearrangement joins TRBV20-1 to TRBJ1-4, with TRBD1 matching 8 bases. The germline CDR1 and CDR2 sequences are DFQATT and SNEGSKA (reference sequence). V lost 2 bases, J lost 8 bases, and 4 bases stayed unmatched. CDR3 size: 13 residues. The CDR3 reads CSARQGAEEKLFF. The CDR3 DNA follows: TGCAGTGCTAGACAGGGGGCGGAAGAAAAACTGTTTTTT.

The chain joins TRBV20-1 to TRBJ2-5; 7 bases match TRBD1. The tail of the sequence fits TRBJ2-7 better, so the J call may be wrong. CDR3 size: 13 residues. CDR1 is DFQATT and CDR2 is SNEGSKA in the germline V gene (reference sequence). Here the CDR3 DNA reads TGCAGTGGCAAAGGGACAGTGAGGTCCGAGCAGTACTTC. This codes for CSGKGTVRSEQYF.

In regard to this clonotype: A junction end diverges from the germline sequence, so it may reflect a read error. The chain uses TRBV7-2 and TRBJ2-5; D tentatively fits TRBD1 or TRBD2 (6 bases each). The CDR3 length is 15 residues. CDR1 SGHTA and CDR2 FQGNSA come from the germline V gene. CDR3 in DNA: TGTCCCAGCAGCCCCGGTAGGAGGGGGGCCGAGACCCAGTACTTC. Translating it yields CPSSPGRRGAETQYF.

The J gene is TRBJ1-6, the V gene TRBV6-6, with D perhaps TRBD1 (6 bases). CDR3 length equals 13 residues. The V gene's germline CDR1 is MNHNY and CDR2 SVGAGI (reference sequence). Trimming removed 4 bases at V and 9 bases at J, with 10 bases between. CDR3 sequence (DNA): TGTGCCAGCAGTTCCGGGGGCGGTTCACCCCTCCACTTT. Residues: CASSSGGGSPLHF.

The V and J genes are TRBV20-1 and TRBJ2-1; D is undetermined. Per germline, CDR1 DFQATT and CDR2 SNEGSKA (reference sequence). V lost 5 bases and J lost 3, with 11 bases in between. The CDR3 loop spans 13 amino acids. CDR3 protein: CSAPKGSYNEQFF. The CDR3 DNA reads TGCAGTGCTCCTAAGGGCAGCTACAATGAGCAGTTCTTC.